This TCR beta chain was obtained from a study of blood T cells in healthy people across ages. Next came a second PCR, run for about 6 to 12 cycles, which used a sample-barcoded 5' primer along with a J-beta primer mix. Each CDR3 protein is one row after TCRdb ran MiXCR on the 5' RACE reads. This sample has 450,000 to 700,000 distinct CDR3 sequences; about 25% occur once, and the top ten carry approximately 17%. Deletions cut 0 bases from V and 2 bases from J, with 9 bases between. Per germline, CDR1 SGHKS and CDR2 YYEKEE (reference sequence). The CDR3 runs to 14 residues. The clonotype was recovered from a woman in her seventies in good health. This sequence joins TRBV5-5 and TRBJ2-7; D is possibly TRBD1 or TRBD2 (6 bases each). The sample taken for sequencing was blood. CDR3 in DNA: TGTGCCAGCAGCTTGGAGAGGGGGGCCTACGAGCAGTACTTC. It translates to CASSLERGAYEQYF.